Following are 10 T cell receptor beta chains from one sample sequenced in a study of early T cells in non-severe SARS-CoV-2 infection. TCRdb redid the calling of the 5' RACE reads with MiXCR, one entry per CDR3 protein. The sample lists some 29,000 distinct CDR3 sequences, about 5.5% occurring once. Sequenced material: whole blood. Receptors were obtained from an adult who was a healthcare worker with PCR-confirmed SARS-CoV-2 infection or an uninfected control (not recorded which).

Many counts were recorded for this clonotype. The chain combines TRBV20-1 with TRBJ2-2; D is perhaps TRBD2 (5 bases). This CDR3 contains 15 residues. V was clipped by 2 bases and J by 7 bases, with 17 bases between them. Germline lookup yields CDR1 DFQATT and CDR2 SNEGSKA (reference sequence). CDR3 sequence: CSARPEVVSVGELFF. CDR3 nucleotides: TGCAGTGCTAGACCAGAGGTCGTTAGCGTCGGGGAGCTGTTTTTT.

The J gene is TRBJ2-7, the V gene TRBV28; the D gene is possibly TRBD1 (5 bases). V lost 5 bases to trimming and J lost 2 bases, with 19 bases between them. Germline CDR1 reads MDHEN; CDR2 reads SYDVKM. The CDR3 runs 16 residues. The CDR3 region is CASSHDTGFTTYEQYF. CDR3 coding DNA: TGTGCCAGCAGTCACGATACAGGCTTTACCACCTACGAGCAGTACTTC.

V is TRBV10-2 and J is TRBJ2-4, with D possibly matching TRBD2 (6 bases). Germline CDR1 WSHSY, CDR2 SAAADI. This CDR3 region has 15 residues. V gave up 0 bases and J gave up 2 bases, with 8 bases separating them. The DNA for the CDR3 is TGCGCCAGCAGTGAGTCGCGGGGACCCAAAAACATTCAGTACTTC. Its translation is CASSESRGPKNIQYF.

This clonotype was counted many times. CDR3 DNA: TGTGCCAGTAGTAATGGTGGATCCACGGCTAACTATGGCTACACCTTC. It encodes CASSNGGSTANYGYTF. The rearrangement links TRBV19 to TRBJ1-2, with D uncertain. V lost 4 bases and J 0 bases, leaving 15 bases between the germline ends. The CDR3 runs to 16 residues. Germline values: CDR1 LNHDA, CDR2 SQIVND (reference sequence). Looking up the rest from reference TRBV19 and TRBJ1-2 gives the full variable domain: DGGITQSPKYLFRKEGQNVTLSCEQNLNHDAMYWYRQDPGQGLRLIYYSQIVNDFQKGDIAEGYSVSREKKESFPLTVTSAQKNPTAFYLCASSNGGSTANYGYTFGSGTRLTVV.

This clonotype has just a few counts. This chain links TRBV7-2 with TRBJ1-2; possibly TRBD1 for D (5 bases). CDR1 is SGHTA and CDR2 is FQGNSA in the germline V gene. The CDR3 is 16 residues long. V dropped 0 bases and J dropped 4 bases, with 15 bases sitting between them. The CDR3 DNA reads TGTGCCAGCAGCTTAGCGCTAGGACCAGGGCTCTATGGCTACACCTTC. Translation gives CASSLALGPGLYGYTF.

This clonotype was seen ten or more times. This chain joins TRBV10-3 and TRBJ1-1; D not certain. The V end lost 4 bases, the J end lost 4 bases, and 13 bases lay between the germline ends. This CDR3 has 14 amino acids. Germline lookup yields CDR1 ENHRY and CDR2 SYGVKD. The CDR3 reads CAISGGGLVTEAFF. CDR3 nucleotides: TGTGCCATCAGTGGGGGAGGGTTGGTCACTGAAGCTTTCTTT.

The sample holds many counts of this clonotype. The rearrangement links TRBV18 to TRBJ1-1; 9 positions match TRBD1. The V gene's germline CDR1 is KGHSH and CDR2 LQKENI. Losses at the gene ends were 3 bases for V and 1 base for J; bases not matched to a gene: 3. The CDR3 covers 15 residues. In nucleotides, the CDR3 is TGTGCCAGCTCACCCGACAGGGGGAAGAACACTGAAGCTTTCTTT. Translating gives CASSPDRGKNTEAFF. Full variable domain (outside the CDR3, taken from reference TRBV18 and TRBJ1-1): NAGVMQNPRHLVRRRGQEARLRCSPMKGHSHVYWYRQLPEEGLKFMVYLQKENIIDESGMPKERFSAEFPKEGPSILRIQQVVRGDSAAYFCASSPDRGKNTEAFFGQGTRLTVV.

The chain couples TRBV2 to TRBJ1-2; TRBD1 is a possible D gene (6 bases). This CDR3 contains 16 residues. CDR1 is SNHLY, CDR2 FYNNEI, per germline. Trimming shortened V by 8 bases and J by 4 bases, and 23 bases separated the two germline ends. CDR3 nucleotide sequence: TGTGCCAGCCCGGCAGGGGAGGCCGGATCTAGCTATGGCTACACCTTC. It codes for CASPAGEAGSSYGYTF.

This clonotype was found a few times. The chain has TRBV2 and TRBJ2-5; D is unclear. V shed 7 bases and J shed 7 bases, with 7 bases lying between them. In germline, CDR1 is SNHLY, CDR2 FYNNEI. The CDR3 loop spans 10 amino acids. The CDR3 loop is CASTVRTQYF. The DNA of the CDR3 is TGTGCCAGCACGGTGAGGACCCAGTACTTC.

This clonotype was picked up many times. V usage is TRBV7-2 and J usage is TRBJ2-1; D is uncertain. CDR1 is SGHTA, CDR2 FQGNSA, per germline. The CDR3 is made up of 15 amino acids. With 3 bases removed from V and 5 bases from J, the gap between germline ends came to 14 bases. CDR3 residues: CASSFARTDDNEQFF. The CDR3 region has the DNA TGTGCCAGCAGCTTTGCTCGGACCGACGACAATGAGCAGTTCTTC.